Listed here are 26 T cell receptor beta chains from one sample, sequenced in a study of shared T cell receptors in the human thymus. Assay: immunoSEQ multiplex PCR; the TCRdb copy retains only in-frame clones and omits some. The sample lists hundreds of thousands of clones; 75% to 80% were seen once. These data are also associated with another study on human thymus T cells.

The source material was thymocytes. These TCRs come from a boy in the first two years of life with a congenital heart defect.

V usage is TRBV6-5 and J usage is TRBJ2-1; 8 bases map to TRBD2. With 7 bases clipped from V and 1 base from J, the junction kept 6 bases outside the gene matches. CDR3 size: 15 residues. Germline lookup yields CDR1 MNHEY and CDR2 SVGAGI. CDR3 amino acids: CASIPAGESYNEQFF. The CDR3 coding sequence is TGTGCCAGCATCCCAGCGGGAGAGTCCTACAATGAGCAGTTCTTC.

V gene TRBV5-4 combines with J gene TRBJ2-4; unclear D gene. The germline V gene encodes CDR1 SGHNT and CDR2 YYREEE (reference sequence). Trimming removed 0 bases at V and 0 bases at J, with 10 bases between. This CDR3 is built from 16 residues. The CDR3 reads CASSLAASVAKNIQYF. The CDR3, as DNA: TGTGCCAGCAGCTTGGCCGCGTCCGTAGCCAAAAACATTCAGTACTTC.

This clone turned up a few times. The chain is built from TRBV27 and TRBJ2-7; weak D call: TRBD1 (5 bases). The germline V gene has CDR1 MNHEY and CDR2 SMNVEV (reference sequence). This CDR3 comprises 16 residues. Trimming took 5 bases from V and 2 from J, leaving 19 bases between them. Written as DNA, the CDR3 is TGTGCCAGCAGTGCAAGAATGGGGCGCCATACCTACGAGCAGTACTTC. Residues: CASSARMGRHTYEQYF.

V usage is TRBV10-1 and J usage is TRBJ2-3; TRBD1 agrees at 10 bases. The V gene's germline CDR1 is WNHNN and CDR2 SYGVQD (reference sequence). This CDR3 contains 16 residues. J was trimmed by 4 bases and V by 3 bases; bases with no gene match: 7. The CDR3 spells CASSEDRGQMADTQYF. In DNA form, the CDR3 reads TGCGCCAGCAGTGAAGACAGGGGGCAAATGGCAGATACGCAGTATTTT.

J is TRBJ2-4 and V is TRBV5-5; 9 nucleotides align to TRBD2. Germline V gene data show CDR1 as SGHKS and CDR2 as YYEKEE (reference sequence). This CDR3 is 18 amino acids long. J was trimmed by 8 bases and V by 0 bases; bases with no gene match: 15. The CDR3 sequence: CASSLDRGWASGIDIQYF. The DNA of the CDR3 is TGTGCCAGCAGCTTGGATAGGGGGTGGGCTAGCGGGATCGACATTCAGTACTTC.

The V gene is TRBV11-3, the J gene TRBJ2-7; 10 nucleotides line up with TRBD1. Germline values: CDR1 SGHNT, CDR2 YENEEA. The CDR3 spans 15 residues. Trimming took 1 base from V and 3 from J; bases not matched to a gene: 3. As DNA, the CDR3 is TGTGCCAGCAGCTTAGTGGGGACAGGGGACTACGAGCAGTACTTC. Translation: CASSLVGTGDYEQYF.

The CDR3 bases are TGTGCCAGCAGTTTGGGACAGGGGGCGGCGCAGTACTTC. Amino acids: CASSLGQGAAQYF. V usage is TRBV27 and J usage is TRBJ2-7, with 12 bases matching TRBD1. The J segment lost 9 bases and the V segment lost 3 bases, leaving 3 bases of the junction unmatched. The CDR3 contains 13 residues. Germline-derived CDR1 and CDR2 are MNHEY and SMNVEV (reference sequence).

This chain connects TRBV6-4 to TRBJ2-1; 12 bases match TRBD1. Germline V gene sequence: CDR1 MRHNA, CDR2 SNTAGT. This CDR3 spans 20 amino acids. V gave up 5 bases and J gave up 0 bases; unmatched junction bases: 14. Here the CDR3 reads CASSPGWDRGPPSSYNEQFF. CDR3 coding DNA: TGTGCCAGCAGTCCCGGGTGGGACAGGGGGCCGCCAAGCTCCTACAATGAGCAGTTCTTC.

The chain has TRBV12-5 and TRBJ1-1; the match to TRBD1 covers 7 bases. Germline V gene sequence: CDR1 LGHNT, CDR2 FRNRAP. This CDR3 is built from 12 residues. V gave up 6 bases and J gave up 5 bases; unmatched junction bases: 3. CDR3 DNA: TGTGCTAGTGGCACAGGGGAAACTGAAGCTTTCTTT. Translated, it gives CASGTGETEAFF.

The chain recombines TRBV5-6 with TRBJ2-3, with 12 bases that match TRBD2. This CDR3 contains 17 residues. Unmatched junction bases numbered 5, after V lost 3 bases and J lost 0 bases. In germline, CDR1 is SGHDT, CDR2 YYEEEE. This CDR3 reads CASSSLAGGTSTDTQYF. CDR3 bases: TGTGCCAGCAGCTCTCTAGCGGGAGGGACTAGCACAGATACGCAGTATTTT.

The rearrangement links TRBV29-1 to TRBJ2-3; 10 bases line up with TRBD2. Germline V CDR1 and CDR2: SQVTM, ANQGSEA. The ends lost 6 bases at V and 5 bases at J; junction bases unmatched: 11. The CDR3 consists of 15 residues. The CDR3 spells CSVEGPGLAIDTQYF. DNA of the CDR3: TGCAGCGTCGAGGGTCCGGGACTAGCGATAGATACGCAGTATTTT.

The chain joins TRBV5-4 to TRBJ2-1, with 12 bases that match TRBD2. Trimming removed 0 bases from V and 2 bases from J; junction bases left unmatched: 6. The CDR3 extends over 18 amino acids. Per germline, CDR1 SGHNT and CDR2 YYREEE (reference sequence). The CDR3: CASSLGLAGDLTYNEQFF. The DNA of the CDR3 is TGTGCCAGCAGCTTGGGACTAGCGGGAGATTTGACCTACAATGAGCAGTTCTTC.

This sequence joins TRBV5-6 and TRBJ2-6, with 10 bases matching TRBD1. Trimming took 1 base from V and 0 from J; bases not matched to a gene: 7. The CDR3 totals 19 residues. CDR1 SGHDT and CDR2 YYEEEE come from the germline V gene. CDR3 nucleotide sequence: TGTGCCAGCAGCTTGACCGGGACAGGGGAATACTCTGGGGCCAACGTCCTGACTTTC. This gives the protein CASSLTGTGEYSGANVLTF.

Only one count was recorded for this clone. The rearrangement links TRBV9 to TRBJ2-1; TRBD2 matches at 7 bases. The CDR3 is 14 residues long. The J segment lost 4 bases and the V segment lost 5 bases, leaving 6 bases of the junction unmatched. The germline V gene encodes CDR1 SGDLS and CDR2 YYNGEE. In DNA, the CDR3 is TGTGCCAGCAGGGGAACTAGCGTTTACAATGAGCAGTTCTTC. Translating gives CASRGTSVYNEQFF.

The genes are TRBV4-2 and TRBJ2-6, with D unresolved. V was trimmed by 4 bases and J by 4 bases, leaving 14 bases between them. This CDR3 has 16 residues. CDR1 LGHNA and CDR2 YNFKEQ come from the germline V gene. The CDR3 spells CASSLAALRGANVLTF. Here the CDR3 DNA reads TGTGCCAGCAGCCTCGCCGCGCTGCGGGGGGCCAACGTCCTGACTTTC.

The rearrangement uses TRBV4-1 and TRBJ1-3; D gene uncertain. V was pared by 0 bases and J by 4 bases, with 13 bases between. The CDR3 is 16 residues long. Germline lookup yields CDR1 MGHRA and CDR2 YSYEKL. CDR3 nucleotides: TGCGCCAGCAGCCAAGAGTCAAAGCGCGAAGGAAACACCATATATTTT. Translated, it gives CASSQESKREGNTIYF.

The rearrangement links TRBV10-1 to TRBJ2-7, with D uncertain. The length of the CDR3 is 11 residues. CDR1 and CDR2 (germline): WNHNN, SYGVQD (reference sequence). V was pared by 0 bases and J by 7 bases, with 4 bases between. CDR3 sequence reads: CASSESREQYF. The CDR3, as DNA: TGCGCCAGCAGTGAGTCTCGGGAGCAGTACTTC.

This clone turned up a few times. The chain employs TRBV4-3 and TRBJ2-5, with TRBD1 identical over 8 bases. The length of the CDR3 is 18 residues. V lost 0 bases and J lost 5; bases outside the gene matches: 14. The V gene's germline CDR1 is LGHNA and CDR2 YSLEER. As DNA, the CDR3 is TGCGCCAGCAGCCAAGATCGGGCAGGGGGCCCCTGGGAGGAGACCCAGTACTTC. Residues: CASSQDRAGGPWEETQYF.

The rearrangement links TRBV4-1 to TRBJ1-2, with a weak D call TRBD1 (5 bases). Between the trimmed V and J ends, which lost 0 bases and 7 bases, there was a span of 12 bases. CDR1 is MGHRA, CDR2 YSYEKL, per germline. The CDR3 contains 14 residues. The CDR3 sequence: CASSQDREVCGYTF. The DNA of the CDR3 is TGCGCCAGCAGCCAAGACAGGGAAGTGTGTGGCTACACCTTC.

This clone was counted only a few times. The chain combines TRBV7-9 with TRBJ1-2; D remains unclear. Trimming took 5 bases from V and 4 from J, leaving 14 bases between them. Germline loops: CDR1 SEHNR, CDR2 FQNEAQ (reference sequence). The CDR3 extends over 14 amino acids. The CDR3 protein is CASSDARYSYGYTF. The CDR3 DNA reads as TGTGCCAGCAGCGATGCCAGGTACTCCTATGGCTACACCTTC.

V gene TRBV5-1 combines with J gene TRBJ1-2; D not resolved. The CDR3 has 11 amino acids. Looked up from germline, CDR1 is SGHRS and CDR2 is YFSETQ. The V gene lost 4 bases and the J gene lost 8 bases, with 9 bases spanning the gap. The CDR3 loop reads CASSHPGGYTF. The CDR3 DNA reads as TGCGCCAGCAGCCACCCGGGGGGCTACACCTTC.

The genes are TRBV18 and TRBJ2-7; D perhaps matches TRBD1 (6 bases). The CDR3 covers 16 residues. The V end was cut by 3 bases, the J end by 1 base, with 16 bases between. Germline V gene lookup returns CDR1 KGHSH and CDR2 LQKENI. CDR3 nucleotides: TGTGCCAGCTCACCCCCCCCTGGGGGCGCATCCTACGAGCAGTACTTC. It codes for CASSPPPGGASYEQYF.

This clone was recorded only once. The chain recombines TRBV23-1 with TRBJ2-1, with TRBD2 matching 10 bases. TRBV23-1 is an open reading frame, and its role is uncertain. V gave up 4 bases and J gave up 0 bases; unmatched junction bases: 3. The CDR3 loop spans 16 amino acids. CDR3 loop: CASSLASGSSYNEQFF. DNA for the CDR3: TGCGCCAGCAGTCTGGCTAGCGGGAGCTCCTACAATGAGCAGTTCTTC.

The rearrangement uses TRBV14 and TRBJ2-5; TRBD1 might be the D (5 bases). In germline, CDR1 is SGHDN, CDR2 FVKESK. This CDR3 has 14 amino acids. V was trimmed by 0 bases and J by 7 bases, leaving 12 bases between them. CDR3 sequence reads: CASSQEQGSGTQYF. CDR3 nucleotide sequence: TGTGCCAGCAGCCAAGAGCAGGGATCGGGGACCCAGTACTTC.

This clone showed up just a few times. The junction differs from germline at one of its ends, possibly a read error. The gene calls are TRBV7-2 and TRBJ2-1; 9 bases fit TRBD2. CDR1 and CDR2 from the germline V gene are SGHTA and FQGNSA. The CDR3 extends over 15 amino acids. The CDR3 sequence: CASSSPKAGGLSRVF. The DNA of the CDR3 is TGTGCCAGCAGCTCACCTAAAGCGGGAGGACTCTCTAGGGTCTTC.

This clone was seen just once. The V gene is TRBV11-3, the J gene TRBJ2-5; D perhaps matches TRBD2 (5 bases). Trimming shortened V by 0 bases and J by 4 bases, and 18 bases separated the two germline ends. Germline CDR1 reads SGHNT; CDR2 reads YENEEA. The CDR3 length is 17 residues. CDR3 nucleotide sequence: TGTGCCAGCAGCTTAGATGGGTCGGGGAGCCTTAGAGAGACCCAGTACTTC. It is translated as CASSLDGSGSLRETQYF. The complete variable domain, with remaining parts taken from reference TRBV11-3 and TRBJ2-5, reads EAGVVQSPRYKIIEKKQPVAFWCNPISGHNTLYWYLQNLGQGPELLIRYENEEAVDDSQLPKDRFSAERLKGVDSTLKIQPAELGDSAVYLCASSLDGSGSLRETQYFGPGTRLLVL.